These 2 T cell receptor beta chains were sequenced from one sample in a study of early T cells in non-severe SARS-CoV-2 infection (dated by TCRdb to about 2021). Library prep was done by 5' RACE. Sequencing relied on a NextSeq 500. TCRdb reanalyzed the raw reads on its own, using fastp at Q25 for trimming and MiXCR for clone calling, and kept in-frame beta chains. Every distinct CDR3 protein forms one entry, paired with its most common genes and DNA. The sample data list tens of thousands of distinct CDR3 sequences, and approximately 15% of these were observed just once. The top ten constitute around 6% of the sample. The sequenced sample consisted of whole blood. All receptors come from an adult who was a healthcare worker with PCR-confirmed SARS-CoV-2 infection or an uninfected control (not recorded which).

This clonotype has a count of ten or more. This chain uses TRBV5-1 with TRBJ2-1; 8 nucleotides agree with TRBD1. The junction had 6 bases not matched to a gene; V was cut back by 4 bases and J by 6 bases. The CDR3 covers 14 residues. Germline V gene sequence: CDR1 SGHRS, CDR2 YFSETQ. The chain's CDR3 is CASSRGQVPNEQFF. CDR3 bases: TGCGCCAGCAGCCGGGGACAGGTCCCCAATGAGCAGTTCTTC. The full variable domain, rest sourced from reference TRBV5-1 and TRBJ2-1, is KAGVTQTPRYLIKTRGQQVTLSCSPISGHRSVSWYQQTPGQGLQFLFEYFSETQRNKGNFPGRFSGRQFSNSRSEMNVSTLELGDSALYLCASSRGQVPNEQFFGPGTRLTVL.

This clonotype turned up a few times. Written as DNA, the CDR3 is TGTGCCACCTTGAATTGGACTGAAGCTTTCTTT. Protein: CATLNWTEAFF. The chain links TRBV28 to TRBJ1-1; no clear D gene. The germline V and J ends were trimmed by 10 bases and 5 bases, with 11 bases remaining between them. Germline V CDR1 and CDR2: MDHEN, SYDVKM. The CDR3 contains 11 residues.